This is a list of T cell receptor beta chains from one sample in a study of blood T cells in healthy people across ages. A single record per CDR3 protein comes from TCRdb applying MiXCR to the 5' RACE reads. This sample carries about 1.6 million distinct CDR3 sequences, 30% to 40% of them seen once, and the ten largest clones take about 10%. The specimen was blood. These receptors were taken from a woman aged 25-40 years in good health. CDR3s include the opening cysteine and the closing phenylalanine or tryptophan. A D gene is named only where the DNA matches it firmly. Size is omitted from some rows. Given values are once, few, many or a class for expanded clones.

clone size,D gene,J gene,V gene,CDR3 protein,CDR3 DNA
-,TRBD2,TRBJ2-3,TRBV28,CASSSPGTRRTDTQYF,TGTGCCAGCAGTTCCCCCGGGACTAGGAGGACAGATACGCAGTATTTT
few,-,TRBJ1-1,TRBV7-2,CASSLASLNTEAFF,TGTGCCAGCAGCTTGGCTTCCTTGAACACTGAAGCTTTCTTT
many,-,TRBJ2-3,TRBV5-1,CASSYTDTQYF,TGTGCCAGCAGCTACACAGATACGCAGTATTTT
-,-,TRBJ2-7,TRBV27,CASSSLRRVVDEQYF,TGTGCCAGCAGTTCCTTGCGGAGGGTCGTCGACGAGCAGTACTTC
few,-,TRBJ2-3,TRBV27,CASSWLGDSTDTQYF,TGTGCCAGCAGTTGGTTGGGTGATTCCACAGATACGCAGTATTTT
-,-,TRBJ2-3,TRBV7-9,CASSFPASGTDTRYF,TGTGCCAGCAGCTTCCCGGCCTCAGGCACAGATACGCGGTATTTT
once,-,TRBJ1-1,TRBV5-1,CASSDTLRGTEAFF,TGCGCCAGCAGCGATACCCTCAGGGGAACTGAAGCTTTCTTT
-,-,TRBJ1-2,TRBV7-9,CASSLVPAADDGYTF,TGTGCCAGCAGCTTAGTCCCGGCCGCGGACGATGGCTACACCTTC
-,-,TRBJ1-2,TRBV27,CASSFSEGISGYTF,TGTGCCAGCAGTTTTAGCGAAGGGATTAGTGGCTACACCTTC
few,TRBD1,TRBJ1-2,TRBV4-1,CASSQAGTGGGYGYTF,TGCGCCAGCAGCCAGGCCGGGACAGGGGGCGGCTATGGCTACACCTTC
few,TRBD1,TRBJ1-1,TRBV20-1,CSARSGQGLISEAFF,TGCAGTGCTAGATCTGGACAGGGGCTAATTAGTGAAGCTTTCTTT
-,-,TRBJ2-6,TRBV28,CASSLRDGRPSGANVLTF,TGTGCCAGCAGTTTGCGGGACGGAAGACCCTCTGGGGCCAACGTCCTGACTTTC
-,-,TRBJ2-7,TRBV5-1,CASSLSIQGTQYF,TGCGCCAGCAGCTTGAGCATACAGGGAACCCAGTACTTC
-,-,TRBJ1-1,TRBV20-1,CSAKVRGRAEAFF,TGCAGTGCAAAGGTCAGGGGCCGGGCTGAAGCTTTCTTT
-,-,TRBJ2-5,TRBV5-1,CASSLDPGSSSTQYF,TGCGCCAGCAGCTTGGATCCGGGAAGCTCATCGACCCAGTACTTC